This T cell receptor beta chain derives from a study of STAT5B mutations in CD4+ large granular lymphocyte leukemia. Study-level points and caveats: Approximately 25% of private leukemic clonotypes occurred rarely in other patients' non-leukemic repertoires.

Germline loops: CDR1 SGHTA, CDR2 FQGNSA. The CDR3 runs to 16 residues. V was clipped by 4 bases and J by 11 bases; unmatched bases: 13. As to this clone: Antigen: not known.

Sequencing was performed with immunoSEQ multiplex PCR; in TCRdb, only in-frame clones are kept and a portion is missing. The sample records tens of thousands of clones, approximately 89% being singletons. This TCR derives from a human donor in good health. The specimen sequenced was CD4+ T cells from blood buffy coats. The chain uses TRBV7-2 and TRBJ1-6; 8 nucleotides align to TRBD1. The DNA of the CDR3 is TGTGCCAGCAGCTCAGGCCTTCAACTCAGGGGGCCACCCCTCCACTTT. Protein sequence: CASSSGLQLRGPPLHF.